The rows below give T cell receptor beta chains drawn from one sample of a study of technical replicates of blood from a handful of donors. The table came from immunoSEQ multiplex PCR; TCRdb's copy has only in-frame clones and leaves some out. The profile shows 55,000 to 75,000 clones, around 96% of them singletons. Sequenced material: PBMCs. Source of these receptors: a human donor in good health. Some clones in this sample may be carry-over from other donors' samples. CDR3s include the opening cysteine and the closing phenylalanine or tryptophan. D genes are given only for firm matches.

j_call: TRBJ2-6
v_call: TRBV7-3
d_call: TRBD2
cdr3_aa: CASSFPTSAGANVLTF

j_call: TRBJ2-7
v_call: TRBV10-3
d_call: TRBD2
cdr3_aa: CATRLAGGYEQYF

j_call: TRBJ1-2
v_call: TRBV5-1
d_call: TRBD1
cdr3_aa: CASSLPQQGLGYTF

j_call: TRBJ1-5
v_call: TRBV27
d_call: .
cdr3_aa: CASSLQGLSNQPQHF

j_call: TRBJ1-5
v_call: TRBV7-2
d_call: .
cdr3_aa: CASSVSAGGSYSNQPQHF

j_call: TRBJ2-7
v_call: TRBV5-1
d_call: .
cdr3_aa: CASSFEAGNDEQYF

j_call: TRBJ1-5
v_call: TRBV5-1
d_call: .
cdr3_aa: CASSLLVGGAQHF

j_call: TRBJ1-1
v_call: TRBV30
d_call: TRBD1
cdr3_aa: CAWTHDRGNTEAFF

j_call: TRBJ2-5
v_call: TRBV2
d_call: TRBD2
cdr3_aa: CASRRMGRGGQETQYF

j_call: TRBJ2-3
v_call: TRBV10-3
d_call: TRBD2
cdr3_aa: CAIAWEGTDTQYF

j_call: TRBJ1-2
v_call: TRBV5-4
d_call: TRBD1
cdr3_aa: CASSLGTGSWGYTF

j_call: TRBJ2-7
v_call: TRBV27
d_call: TRBD1
cdr3_aa: CASKRGQGFYEQYF

j_call: TRBJ1-1
v_call: TRBV27
d_call: .
cdr3_aa: CASRPTPGGYTEAFF

j_call: TRBJ2-7
v_call: TRBV9
d_call: .
cdr3_aa: CASSVGGGSRYEQYF

j_call: TRBJ2-1
v_call: TRBV30
d_call: TRBD2
cdr3_aa: CAWTPPGTSGRAYNEQFF

j_call: TRBJ1-4
v_call: TRBV9
d_call: TRBD1
cdr3_aa: CASSARAGTGGTTNEKLFF

j_call: TRBJ1-2
v_call: TRBV7-2
d_call: .
cdr3_aa: CASSSPGASRGYGYTF

j_call: TRBJ2-5
v_call: TRBV2
d_call: TRBD2
cdr3_aa: CASIPGASGGQEAQYF

j_call: TRBJ2-1
v_call: TRBV6-5
d_call: TRBD2
cdr3_aa: CASSTRLAGGSEQFF

j_call: TRBJ2-2
v_call: TRBV7-8
d_call: TRBD2
cdr3_aa: CASNLASGVNTGELFF

j_call: TRBJ1-2
v_call: TRBV5-1
d_call: .
cdr3_aa: CASYLSTSAEGYTF

j_call: TRBJ1-2
v_call: TRBV10-3
d_call: .
cdr3_aa: CAISESPGLGGRFGYTF

j_call: TRBJ1-2
v_call: TRBV4-3
d_call: TRBD1
cdr3_aa: CASSQDRTGGAYGYTF

j_call: TRBJ2-7
v_call: TRBV4-3
d_call: TRBD1
cdr3_aa: CASSQDRQGGNEQYF

j_call: TRBJ2-1
v_call: TRBV30
d_call: .
cdr3_aa: CAWSVRPAAEQFF

j_call: TRBJ1-2
v_call: TRBV4-1
d_call: TRBD1
cdr3_aa: CASSPTGTGGPYGYTF

j_call: TRBJ2-5
v_call: TRBV7-9
d_call: TRBD2
cdr3_aa: CASSYRIAGDQETQYF

j_call: TRBJ2-3
v_call: TRBV7-9
d_call: TRBD1
cdr3_aa: CAGGGTGLTDTQYF

j_call: TRBJ1-2
v_call: TRBV7-9
d_call: .
cdr3_aa: CASVPGTLHGYTF

j_call: TRBJ1-1
v_call: TRBV6-5
d_call: TRBD1
cdr3_aa: CASSSPYRGEAFF

j_call: TRBJ2-1
v_call: TRBV13
d_call: .
cdr3_aa: CASSLEGGSEGSYNEQFF

j_call: TRBJ2-2
v_call: TRBV9
d_call: TRBD2
cdr3_aa: CASSAPHLAGVNTGELFF

j_call: TRBJ2-2
v_call: TRBV15
d_call: .
cdr3_aa: CATRGEALTTGELFF

j_call: TRBJ2-2
v_call: TRBV4-2
d_call: TRBD1
cdr3_aa: CASSQEGDRVTGELFF

j_call: TRBJ2-5
v_call: TRBV7-6
d_call: .
cdr3_aa: CASSSDFQETQYF

j_call: TRBJ2-2
v_call: TRBV6-5
d_call: .
cdr3_aa: CASSYSKIQGLGLFF

j_call: TRBJ2-3
v_call: TRBV7-3
d_call: .
cdr3_aa: CASSFSSDTQYF

j_call: TRBJ1-5
v_call: TRBV7-2
d_call: .
cdr3_aa: CASSQGGGRRNQPQHF

j_call: TRBJ1-2
v_call: TRBV5-6
d_call: .
cdr3_aa: CASSLGRTQGYTF

j_call: TRBJ1-5
v_call: TRBV11-3
d_call: .
cdr3_aa: CASSLGCRQGNSNQPQHF

j_call: TRBJ1-1
v_call: TRBV10-3
d_call: .
cdr3_aa: CAISRAGETEAFF

j_call: TRBJ2-7
v_call: TRBV6-5
d_call: TRBD1
cdr3_aa: CASSYSRQGVQYF

j_call: TRBJ2-3
v_call: TRBV11-1
d_call: TRBD1
cdr3_aa: CASSHQDRGQDTQYF

j_call: TRBJ1-3
v_call: TRBV2
d_call: .
cdr3_aa: CASSTGTGNTIYF

j_call: TRBJ1-5
v_call: TRBV2
d_call: TRBD1
cdr3_aa: CASNGQGWPQPQHF

j_call: TRBJ2-7
v_call: TRBV7-9
d_call: .
cdr3_aa: CASSHTLKEEQYF

j_call: TRBJ1-2
v_call: TRBV7-9
d_call: .
cdr3_aa: CASSSDSMSGYTF

j_call: TRBJ2-7
v_call: TRBV5-1
d_call: TRBD2
cdr3_aa: CASSLLASGHEQYF